This T cell receptor (beta chain) emerged from a study of blood T cell repertoires in COVID-19 (TCRdb year 2020). Context from the whole study: Samples from collaborators originated in the United States, Italy and Spain and spanned both the acute and convalescent phases of COVID-19. The prospective study material was composed of cDNA or gDNA derived from T cells, B-cell-depleted T cells, or PBMCs. The dataset comprised deeply sampled blood TCRbeta repertoires from subjects exposed to, actively infected with, or recovered from COVID-19. A freely available public database, intended as a resource for researchers studying the immune response to SARS-CoV-2, is where the repertoires were released. Samples were obtained from the ongoing ImmuneRACE study (first 160 participants) and from about 1,300 subjects provided by 6 global collaborators. Sample metadata almost always included a de-identified subject ID, COVID-19 status, age in years and sex. Where available, HLA class I and class II types were obtained from metadata supplied by the sample provider rather than from assay-based typing. What the study reported, not specific to this receptor: The quantity of clinical and demographic metadata differed by source and by participant and was supplied without curation.

V trim: 1 base; J trim: 4 bases; unmatched bases: 4. From cysteine to phenylalanine, the CDR3 is 15 amino acids long. The read is trimmed to its CDR3 DNA, 45 bases read in frame from base 1. For CDR1 and CDR2, the germline V gene (reference sequence) lists LGHDT and YNNKEL. As concerns this clone: Its antigen target is currently unknown. The record has no base qualities; no much larger clone is one base away.

At one collaborating source in Seattle, patients were enrolled during active infection and were followed longitudinally through the course of disease. Collaborating institutions collected whole blood in K2EDTA tubes following their own protocols. For TCRbeta analysis, collaborators shipped samples in one of three forms: frozen whole blood, isolated PBMCs, or DNA extracted from either of those sample types. The immunoSEQ Assay, a bias-controlled multiplex PCR, was used to amplify TCRbeta CDR3 regions from genomic DNA. In the authors' own workflow: The number of nucleated cells in each sample was estimated from the amplification of reference gene primers within the assay. To quantify the absolute abundance of each unique TCRbeta CDR3 rearrangement, sequence reads were collapsed and filtered. For each sample, productive Simpson clonality was calculated as the square root of Simpson's diversity index over productive rearrangements. Sourced from immuneACCESS, this table was stored by TCRdb with only in-frame sequences that have V and J called. A share of the clones is absent; for the studies checked, an unresolved V gene accounts for under half, and the remainder has no known explanation. D and trimming were read from the DNA, whereas the V and J calls and clone size are those reported in that table. This sample holds some 150,000 clones; around 83% were observed only once. About 12% of the sample rests with the top ten.

In this chain, TRBV3-1 (or the pseudogene TRBV3-2) is recombined with TRBJ2-7; 10 nucleotides in the junction match TRBD2. The sequenced material came from peripheral blood. The clonotype comes from a woman aged 55-69 years with COVID-19, enrolled during active disease. Here the CDR3 is given as CASSQASGRVYEQYF. At the DNA level, the sequence is TGTGCCAGCAGCCAAGCAAGCGGGAGGGTTTACGAGCAGTACTTC.